The 30 T cell receptor beta chains below were found in one sample sequenced in a study of glioma-infiltrating T cells after dendritic cell vaccination (dated by TCRdb to 2016 to 2018). Library method: the immunoSEQ multiplex PCR assay. What TCRdb holds here is the immuneACCESS table cut down to in-frame rearrangements. Part of the clones is not present; checked against another copy, under half of the missing clones reflect an unresolved V gene, and the others are unexplained. Recorded for this sample are 110,000 or so clones; almost 90% of them occurred a single time. The ten largest account for approximately 2.7% of the sample. The time point label, read with the paper, signifies: after dendritic cell vaccination, including at tumor progression/relapse. The material was blood, obtained after dendritic cell vaccination. These receptors were obtained from a human donor with glioblastoma.

The rearrangement joins TRBV19 to TRBJ1-5, with 7 bases identical to TRBD1. The germline V gene has CDR1 LNHDA and CDR2 SQIVND (reference sequence). This CDR3 has 16 residues. Trimming at V came to 7 bases and at J to 1 base, leaving 10 bases not matched to a gene. The CDR3 reads CASNAMLQGSNQPQHF. The CDR3 bases are TGTGCCAGTAACGCCATGTTACAGGGGAGCAATCAGCCCCAGCATTTT.

The chain has TRBV6-6 and TRBJ2-1, with 9 bases matching TRBD2. Germline CDR1 and CDR2: MNHNY and SVGAGI (reference sequence). This CDR3 is built from 15 residues. After removal of 2 bases from V and 10 bases from J, the junction contained 9 bases not matched to a gene. The chain's CDR3 is CASSYSGGTRGEQFF. CDR3 DNA: TGTGCCAGCAGTTACAGCGGGGGGACTCGGGGAGAGCAGTTCTTC.

The V gene is TRBV5-1, the J gene TRBJ2-1, with 8 bases identical to TRBD1. The CDR3 has 17 amino acids. Trimming removed 4 bases from V and 0 bases from J; junction bases left unmatched: 9. Germline V lookup: CDR1 SGHRS, CDR2 YFSETQ. The CDR3 is CASSLLRTGSSYNEQFF. DNA of the CDR3: TGCGCCAGCAGCCTACTTCGGACAGGGAGCTCCTACAATGAGCAGTTCTTC.

The chain uses TRBV29-1 and TRBJ2-1; 8 bases agree with TRBD1. The CDR3 sequence is 13 residues long. CDR1 and CDR2 (germline): SQVTM, ANQGSEA. The V and J ends lost 4 bases and 7 bases, in that order; junction bases with no gene match: 6. CDR3 DNA: TGCAGCGTTGGGCAGGGGGCGATGAATGAGCAGTTCTTC. Translation gives CSVGQGAMNEQFF.

This chain uses TRBV5-5 with TRBJ2-7, with TRBD1 matching 7 bases. CDR1 and CDR2 (germline): SGHKS, YYEKEE (reference sequence). The CDR3 totals 12 residues. The V segment lost 4 bases and the J segment 4 bases; nucleotides outside the gene matches: 2. CDR3 nucleotides: TGTGCCAGCAGCCCGGGACAGTACGAGCAGTACTTC. Protein product: CASSPGQYEQYF.

The rearrangement joins TRBV29-1 to TRBJ2-3; 13 bases fit TRBD2. CDR3 size: 17 residues. The J segment lost 0 bases and the V segment lost 5 bases, leaving 8 bases of the junction unmatched. Germline lookup yields CDR1 SQVTM and CDR2 ANQGSEA. The CDR3 spells CSVPPGLAGTSTDTQYF. CDR3 nucleotides: TGCAGCGTTCCTCCGGGACTAGCGGGAACTAGCACAGATACGCAGTATTTT.

About this clone itself: The germline gene is not matched at one end of the junction; a read error may be the cause. The chain couples TRBV30 to TRBJ1-2, with D perhaps TRBD1 (5 bases). CDR1 is GTSNPN, CDR2 SVGIG, per germline (reference sequence). The CDR3 runs 12 residues. CDR3 loop: CAWTGQGLSGYF. The CDR3 DNA reads as TGTGCCTGGACAGGGCAGGGATTATCCGGTTACTTC.

Judged by abundance, this clone is large. This chain connects TRBV11-3 to TRBJ2-1, with 8 positions matching TRBD1. The CDR3 loop spans 13 amino acids. Germline CDR1 is SGHNT and CDR2 is YENEEA. J was trimmed by 8 bases and V by 6 bases; bases with no gene match: 6. The CDR3 DNA reads TGTGCCAGCAGTCCCGGACAGGGCGATGAGCAGTTCTTC. It encodes CASSPGQGDEQFF.

The chain employs TRBV29-1 and TRBJ2-6; 7 bases align to TRBD1. The CDR3 has 15 residues. V shed 8 bases, J shed 0 bases, and the junction held 7 bases outside the gene matches. The germline V gene encodes CDR1 SQVTM and CDR2 ANQGSEA. CDR3: CSTGTESSGANVLTF. The CDR3, as DNA: TGCAGCACCGGGACAGAGAGCTCTGGGGCCAACGTCCTGACTTTC.

The J gene is TRBJ2-1, the V gene TRBV7-9, with D perhaps matching TRBD2 (5 bases). This CDR3 region has 17 residues. Germline CDR1 reads SEHNR; CDR2 reads FQNEAQ (reference sequence). The ends were cut back, 1 base at V and 0 bases at J, with 13 bases in the middle. In DNA, the CDR3 is TGTGCCAGCAGCTTAGATTTGTGGGAGAGCTCCTACAATGAGCAGTTCTTC. Translation gives CASSLDLWESSYNEQFF.

The chain carries TRBV5-5 and TRBJ2-1, with D maybe TRBD2 (5 bases). CDR3 size: 16 residues. The germline V and J ends were trimmed by 4 bases and 0 bases, with 14 bases remaining between them. The germline gives CDR1 SGHKS, CDR2 YYEKEE (reference sequence). CDR3 sequence (DNA): TGTGCCAGCAGCGGCGGACCCGGGGTCTCCTACAATGAGCAGTTCTTC. Its translation: CASSGGPGVSYNEQFF.

The rearrangement uses TRBV7-9 and TRBJ2-5, with TRBD2 identical over 7 bases. The germline V gene encodes CDR1 SEHNR and CDR2 FQNEAQ (reference sequence). The ends lost 5 bases at V and 5 bases at J; junction bases unmatched: 11. The CDR3 covers 15 residues. The CDR3, as DNA: TGTGCCAGCAGCGTCATAGAGGGAGGGTGGGAGACCCAGTACTTC. This codes for CASSVIEGGWETQYF.

The gene calls are TRBV4-1 and TRBJ2-1; TRBD2 is a possible D gene (5 bases). Germline CDR1 is MGHRA and CDR2 is YSYEKL. V lost 1 base and J lost 8, with 18 bases in between. This CDR3 contains 16 residues. CDR3 coding DNA: TGCGCCAGCAGCCAAGGGTTCGCACTCAAGAGGGATGAGCAGTTCTTC. This translates into CASSQGFALKRDEQFF.

The V call is TRBV5-1, the J call TRBJ1-4; 9 bases map to TRBD1. Germline trimming cut 5 bases from V and 3 bases from J; bases unmatched to any gene: 11. CDR1 is SGHRS, CDR2 YFSETQ, per germline. The CDR3 spans 17 residues. The CDR3: CASSPGTGLTPNEKLFF. CDR3 DNA sequence: TGCGCCAGCAGTCCCGGGACAGGGCTAACCCCTAATGAAAAACTGTTTTTT.

This chain links TRBV9 with TRBJ2-2; the match to TRBD2 covers 8 bases. This CDR3 is 17 amino acids long. CDR1 and CDR2 from the germline V gene are SGDLS and YYNGEE. Unmatched junction bases numbered 5, after V lost 0 bases and J lost 1 base. The CDR3 here is CASSVATSGGNTGELFF. Written as DNA, the CDR3 is TGTGCCAGCAGCGTAGCTACTAGCGGAGGGAACACCGGGGAGCTGTTTTTT.

The chain combines TRBV5-1 with TRBJ2-7; D may be TRBD2 (5 bases). There are 17 residues in the CDR3. CDR1 and CDR2 from the germline V gene are SGHRS and YFSETQ. Trimming removed 0 bases at V and 4 bases at J, with 20 bases between. In DNA, the CDR3 is TGCGCCAGCAGCTTGGGTTCCGGCGGCCAAGGAGGTTACGAGCAGTACTTC. Its translation is CASSLGSGGQGGYEQYF.

This chain joins TRBV5-1 and TRBJ2-5, with 8 nucleotides matching TRBD2. The germline V gene has CDR1 SGHRS and CDR2 YFSETQ. The CDR3 length is 14 residues. V was clipped by 2 bases and J by 2 bases; unmatched bases: 2. This CDR3 is CASSFGTSQETQYF. The CDR3, as DNA: TGCGCCAGCAGCTTCGGGACTAGTCAAGAGACCCAGTACTTC.

In its sample, this clone was seen a few times. This rearrangement joins TRBV7-9 to TRBJ1-1; D is unresolved. The germline V and J ends were trimmed by 5 bases and 2 bases, with 6 bases remaining between them. The CDR3 runs to 12 residues. The germline V gene encodes CDR1 SEHNR and CDR2 FQNEAQ (reference sequence). For the CDR3, the DNA is TGTGCCAGCAGCCGGGGAAACACTGAAGCTTTCTTT. Protein sequence: CASSRGNTEAFF.

The gene calls are TRBV7-8 and TRBJ2-5, with a weak D call TRBD2 (6 bases). Looked up from germline, CDR1 is SGHVS and CDR2 is FQNEAQ. This CDR3 region has 13 residues. Trimming took off 8 bases at V and 5 bases at J, with 15 bases between the two ends. The CDR3 is CASGAGPRETQYF. DNA of the CDR3: TGTGCCAGCGGGGCGGGGCCCCGGGAGACCCAGTACTTC.

The chain recombines TRBV5-4 with TRBJ1-1; D perhaps matches TRBD1 (6 bases). This CDR3 spans 14 amino acids. Germline CDR1 SGHNT, CDR2 YYREEE (reference sequence). The ends were cut back, 1 base at V and 3 bases at J, with 10 bases in the middle. The CDR3 loop is CASSLRGADTEAFF. For the CDR3, the DNA is TGTGCCAGCAGCTTGCGGGGGGCTGACACTGAAGCTTTCTTT.

The V gene is TRBV19, the J gene TRBJ1-5; no clear D gene. Germline loops: CDR1 LNHDA, CDR2 SQIVND (reference sequence). The CDR3 totals 15 residues. Trimming removed 7 bases at V and 3 bases at J, with 16 bases between. This CDR3 reads CASTLGRGINQPQHF. DNA for the CDR3: TGTGCCAGTACCCTTGGTCGGGGAATCAATCAGCCCCAGCATTTT.

The V gene is TRBV18, the J gene TRBJ1-2; 11 nucleotides match TRBD1. The CDR3 runs to 13 residues. Germline trimming cut 4 bases from V and 6 bases from J; bases unmatched to any gene: 1. Per germline, CDR1 KGHSH and CDR2 LQKENI. The CDR3 loop is CASSLDRGHGYTF. The CDR3 DNA reads TGTGCCAGCTCACTGGACAGGGGGCATGGCTACACCTTC.

A single count supports this clone. The chain recombines TRBV5-6 with TRBJ1-1; 9 nucleotides align to TRBD1. CDR3 length: 18 residues. The ends lost 0 bases at V and 1 base at J; junction bases unmatched: 10. In germline, CDR1 is SGHDT, CDR2 YYEEEE. Here the CDR3 reads CASSLAQGQGLPNTEAFF. CDR3 DNA sequence: TGTGCCAGCAGCTTGGCCCAAGGACAGGGGCTCCCGAACACTGAAGCTTTCTTT.

A remark on this clone: This same CDR3 is encoded by further DNA sequences in the sample. The chain links TRBV5-1 to TRBJ1-1, with 10 positions matching TRBD1. Germline V gene lookup returns CDR1 SGHRS and CDR2 YFSETQ. This CDR3 is built from 15 residues. V lost 4 bases, J lost 0 bases, and 3 bases stayed unmatched. CDR3 region: CASSTGQGLNTEAFF. As DNA, the CDR3 is TGCGCCAGCAGCACGGGACAGGGGTTGAACACTGAAGCTTTCTTT. The full variable domain, completed using reference TRBV5-1 and TRBJ1-1, is KAGVTQTPRYLIKTRGQQVTLSCSPISGHRSVSWYQQTPGQGLQFLFEYFSETQRNKGNFPGRFSGRQFSNSRSEMNVSTLELGDSALYLCASSTGQGLNTEAFFGQGTRLTVV.

Comments on this clone: One end of the junction does not line up with germline, which may come from a read error. The chain joins TRBV7-7 to TRBJ2-1, with D tentatively TRBD2 (6 bases). CDR3 length equals 16 residues. CDR1 is SSHAT, CDR2 FNYEAQ, per germline (reference sequence). CDR3 region: CASSLGSGTELGEQFF. The CDR3 DNA follows: TGTGCTAGCAGCTTAGGTAGCGGAACGGAGCTGGGTGAGCAGTTCTTC. Full variable domain (outside the CDR3, taken from reference TRBV7-7 and TRBJ2-1): GAGVSQSPRYKVTKRGQDVTLRCDPISSHATLYWYQQALGQGPEFLTYFNYEAQPDKSGLPSDRFSAERPEGSISTLTIQRTEQRDSAMYRCASSLGSGTELGEQFFGPGTRLTVL.

The V gene is TRBV9, the J gene TRBJ2-1, with 12 bases lining up with TRBD2. After removal of 2 bases from V and 10 bases from J, the junction contained 13 bases not matched to a gene. The CDR3 extends over 17 amino acids. CDR1 is SGDLS, CDR2 YYNGEE, per germline. The CDR3 sequence: CASSVGLSSGRVDEQFF. The CDR3 DNA reads TGTGCCAGCAGCGTCGGCCTATCTAGCGGGAGGGTTGACGAGCAGTTCTTC.

This chain joins TRBV10-3 and TRBJ1-1, with no clear D. CDR1 is ENHRY and CDR2 is SYGVKD in the germline V gene. The length of the CDR3 is 12 residues. V lost 3 bases and J 4 bases, leaving 6 bases between the germline ends. CDR3 nucleotide sequence: TGTGCCATCAGTGAACCCGGCACTGAAGCTTTCTTT. Its translation is CAISEPGTEAFF.

The count of this clone is one. The rearrangement joins TRBV7-9 to TRBJ2-7; TRBD1 matches 10 bases. V lost 5 bases to trimming and J lost 6 bases; unmatched junction nucleotides: 1. This CDR3 has 12 amino acids. Germline-derived CDR1 and CDR2 are SEHNR and FQNEAQ (reference sequence). The CDR3 spells CASSRTGGEQYF. CDR3 in DNA: TGTGCCAGCAGCCGGACAGGGGGCGAGCAGTACTTC.

The chain recombines TRBV19 with TRBJ1-1; D not certain. Trimming cost V 5 bases and J 6 bases, with 16 bases left between them. In germline, CDR1 is LNHDA, CDR2 SQIVND (reference sequence). CDR3 size: 14 residues. Written as DNA, the CDR3 is TGTGCCAGTAGTCGCGACCCTCGAGGGTCTGAAGCTTTCTTT. This translates into CASSRDPRGSEAFF.

V usage is TRBV30 and J usage is TRBJ2-7; 9 positions match TRBD1. Per germline, CDR1 GTSNPN and CDR2 SVGIG (reference sequence). The length of the CDR3 is 14 residues. The junction had 5 bases not matched to a gene; V was cut back by 3 bases and J by 2 bases. CDR3 region: CAWSSGTGTYEQYF. The CDR3 bases are TGTGCCTGGAGCTCGGGGACAGGGACCTACGAGCAGTACTTC. Together with reference TRBV30 and TRBJ2-7, the CDR3 gives the full variable domain: SQTIHQWPATLVQPVGSPLSLECTVEGTSNPNLYWYRQAAGRGLQLLFYSVGIGQISSEVPQNLSASRPQDRQFILSSKKLLLSDSGFYLCAWSSGTGTYEQYFGPGTRLTVT.